The 21 T cell receptor beta chains presented below share a single source sample, sequenced in a study of T cell responses to AZD1222 COVID-19 vaccine. Sequencing used immunoSEQ multiplex PCR; TCRdb keeps in-frame clones, though not all of them. The sample gives 90,000 to 150,000 clones, around 82% of which show up once; around 6.2% is in the top ten. Sequences were derived from peripheral blood, sampled on day 0 of AZD1222 vaccination. Receptors originate from an adult in good health.

V usage is TRBV20-1 and J usage is TRBJ2-7, with 9 bases lining up with TRBD2. This CDR3 contains 13 residues. In germline, CDR1 is DFQATT, CDR2 SNEGSKA (reference sequence). Trimming removed 3 bases from V and 4 bases from J; junction bases left unmatched: 4. CDR3 protein: CSASASGAYEQYF. For the CDR3, the DNA is TGCAGTGCTAGTGCTAGCGGGGCGTACGAGCAGTACTTC.

This clone was seen more than once but under ten times. This sequence joins TRBV4-2 and TRBJ2-1, with a tentative D call TRBD2 (5 bases). Germline-derived CDR1 and CDR2 are LGHNA and YNFKEQ. V was pared by 1 base and J by 1 base, with 5 bases between. The CDR3 spans 14 residues. The CDR3 loop is CASSQAGSYNEQFF. DNA for the CDR3: TGTGCCAGCAGCCAAGCGGGGTCCTACAATGAGCAGTTCTTC.

V usage is TRBV6-4 and J usage is TRBJ2-1, with TRBD2 matching over 9 bases. In germline, CDR1 is MRHNA, CDR2 SNTAGT. V was pared by 7 bases and J by 9 bases, with 13 bases of the junction left unmatched. This CDR3 spans 15 amino acids. The CDR3 spells CASNYPGTSYCEQFF. The CDR3, as DNA: TGTGCCAGCAACTATCCCGGGACTAGCTATTGTGAGCAGTTCTTC.

The V and J genes are TRBV4-3 and TRBJ1-2; possible D gene TRBD1, 6 bases. Between the trimmed V and J ends, which lost 0 bases and 1 base, there was a span of 15 bases. This CDR3 has 17 residues. Germline assignment: CDR1 LGHNA and CDR2 YSLEER. The chain's CDR3 is CASSQDIRAGVNYGYTF. In DNA, the CDR3 is TGCGCCAGCAGCCAAGATATAAGGGCAGGGGTTAACTATGGCTACACCTTC.

This clone was observed a few times. The rearrangement links TRBV18 to TRBJ2-2, with D unclear. Trimming took off 2 bases at V and 5 bases at J, with 12 bases between the two ends. There are 15 residues in the CDR3. Germline CDR1 reads KGHSH; CDR2 reads LQKENI. In DNA form, the CDR3 reads TGTGCCAGCTCACCAAGGCAGGACGTAACCGGGGAGCTGTTTTTT. As protein: CASSPRQDVTGELFF.

The chain links TRBV5-1 to TRBJ2-3; no clear D gene. This CDR3 is built from 15 residues. Germline values: CDR1 SGHRS, CDR2 YFSETQ. Between the trimmed V and J ends, which lost 2 bases and 0 bases, there was a span of 10 bases. CDR3 nucleotide sequence: TGCGCCAGCAGCTTTGGCCAGGCTAGCACAGATACGCAGTATTTT. Translated: CASSFGQASTDTQYF.

The V gene is TRBV28, the J gene TRBJ1-1; D is uncertain. This CDR3 has 11 residues. V was trimmed by 7 bases and J by 1 base, leaving 4 bases between them. Germline CDR1 reads MDHEN; CDR2 reads SYDVKM. CDR3 loop: CASKGNTEAFF. CDR3 nucleotide sequence: TGTGCCAGCAAAGGGAACACTGAAGCTTTCTTT.

This chain links TRBV21-1 with TRBJ1-5. TRBV21-1 is labeled a pseudogene. The CDR3 extends over 19 amino acids. CDR3 protein: CASSKAREGLRVSNQPQHF. In DNA form, the CDR3 reads TGTGCCAGCAGCAAAGCGCGTGAGGGGTTGAGGGTAAGCAATCAGCCCCAGCATTTT.

The genes are TRBV28 and TRBJ1-3; tentatively, D is TRBD1 (6 bases). The CDR3 extends over 16 amino acids. The germline V gene has CDR1 MDHEN and CDR2 SYDVKM. V lost 8 bases to trimming and J lost 0 bases, with 17 bases between them. CDR3 coding DNA: TGTGCCAGCGTAAATCTGGGGGCACTCTCTGGAAACACCATATATTTT. Residues: CASVNLGALSGNTIYF.

This clone was seen more than once but under ten times. The chain links TRBV10-3 to TRBJ2-7; D is unclear. Germline V CDR1 and CDR2: ENHRY, SYGVKD. This CDR3 spans 13 amino acids. Trimming removed 4 bases from V and 3 bases from J, with 10 bases in between. In DNA, the CDR3 is TGTGCCATCAGTGTCGGGCAGGACTACGAGCAGTACTTC. It encodes CAISVGQDYEQYF.

Only a few counts were recorded for this clone. The rearrangement joins TRBV19 to TRBJ1-3; TRBD1 might be the D (6 bases). This CDR3 has 16 residues. From germline, CDR1 is LNHDA and CDR2 SQIVND (reference sequence). V lost 2 bases and J 0 bases, leaving 11 bases between the germline ends. The DNA of the CDR3 is TGTGCCAGTAGTATAAGCGGGACAAGCTCTGGAAACACCATATATTTT. It specifies CASSISGTSSGNTIYF.

The count of this clone is one. The chain joins TRBV7-3 to TRBJ2-1; D is unresolved. V shed 4 bases and J shed 0 bases, with 22 bases lying between them. Germline-derived CDR1 and CDR2 are SGHTA and FQGTGA. This CDR3 region has 19 residues. The CDR3 sequence is CASSSAPPLRMSSYNEQFF. CDR3 in DNA: TGTGCCAGCAGCTCTGCGCCGCCCCTGCGGATGAGCTCCTACAATGAGCAGTTCTTC.

This clone was recorded once. This chain uses TRBV5-1 with TRBJ1-2; no definite D call. This CDR3 is built from 18 residues. CDR1 and CDR2 from the germline V gene are SGHRS and YFSETQ. The V gene lost 4 bases and the J gene lost 7 bases, with 29 bases spanning the gap. The CDR3 bases are TGCGCCAGCAGCCCGCTGACCGGAATACCATTCGTTGCGTCTGGCTACACCTTC. The encoded protein is CASSPLTGIPFVASGYTF.

This chain connects TRBV13 to TRBJ1-3, with 8 bases identical to TRBD1. The CDR3 consists of 20 residues. The germline CDR1 and CDR2 sequences are PRHDT and FYEKMQ (reference sequence). The junction had 16 bases not matched to a gene; V was cut back by 3 bases and J by 0 bases. The CDR3 reads CASSFRPGQGKSLSGNTIYF. In DNA, the CDR3 is TGTGCCAGCAGCTTCAGGCCCGGACAGGGAAAATCTCTCTCTGGAAACACCATATATTTT. The variable domain in full, completed from reference TRBV13 and TRBJ1-3, reads AAGVIQSPRHLIKEKRETATLKCYPIPRHDTVYWYQQGPGQDPQFLISFYEKMQSDKGSIPDRFSAQQFSDYHSELNMSSLELGDSALYFCASSFRPGQGKSLSGNTIYFGEGSWLTVV.

This clone was seen once. V is TRBV7-8 and J is TRBJ2-1; 9 positions match TRBD1. This CDR3 region has 15 residues. V shed 4 bases, J shed 3 bases, and the junction held 4 bases outside the gene matches. CDR1 and CDR2 (germline): SGHVS, FQNEAQ. CDR3 region: CASSSGQGGYNEQFF. CDR3 nucleotides: TGTGCCAGCAGCTCGGGACAGGGAGGCTACAATGAGCAGTTCTTC.

The rearrangement links TRBV7-2 to TRBJ2-2; 9 nucleotides agree with TRBD1. The CDR3 runs to 15 residues. V dropped 6 bases and J dropped 4; count of bases not matched to a gene: 6. Germline assignment: CDR1 SGHTA and CDR2 FQGNSA. The chain's CDR3 is CASSRTGGVTGELFF. DNA of the CDR3: TGTGCCAGCAGTCGTACAGGGGGCGTCACCGGGGAGCTGTTTTTT.

The rearrangement joins TRBV5-5 to TRBJ2-7, with D unclear. CDR3 size: 13 residues. Germline CDR1 SGHKS, CDR2 YYEKEE (reference sequence). Trimming shortened V by 0 bases and J by 3 bases, and 7 bases separated the two germline ends. CDR3 in DNA: TGTGCCAGCAGCTTGGCCGCCAGCTACGAGCAGTACTTC. It is translated as CASSLAASYEQYF.

The V call is TRBV28, the J call TRBJ2-3; 14 nucleotides line up with TRBD2. The junction had 14 bases not matched to a gene; V was cut back by 6 bases and J by 3 bases. CDR3 length: 19 residues. Germline V CDR1 and CDR2: MDHEN, SYDVKM. CDR3 residues: CASRPGLAGGRGWTDTQYF. The CDR3 DNA sequence: TGTGCCAGCAGACCTGGACTAGCGGGGGGCCGGGGGTGGACAGATACGCAGTATTTT.

The rearrangement links TRBV7-2 to TRBJ2-3; D not resolved. Germline V gene data show CDR1 as SGHTA and CDR2 as FQGNSA. Trimming took 1 base from V and 0 from J, leaving 8 bases between them. The CDR3 runs 15 residues. CDR3 loop: CASSLVGLSTDTQYF. DNA of the CDR3: TGTGCCAGCAGCTTAGTCGGCCTCAGCACAGATACGCAGTATTTT.

This clone has only one observation. The chain has TRBV7-8 and TRBJ2-1, with D possibly TRBD2 on 5 matching bases. The CDR3 length is 14 residues. Per the germline V gene, CDR1 is SGHVS and CDR2 is FQNEAQ. V lost 3 bases to trimming and J lost 6 bases, with 12 bases between them. The CDR3 coding sequence is TGTGCCAGCAGCTTGACGAGGGTATCCAATGAGCAGTTCTTC. Translating gives CASSLTRVSNEQFF.

This clone was found a few times. The chain links TRBV7-2 to TRBJ2-3; D unclear. Deletions cut 1 base from V and 4 bases from J, with 15 bases between. CDR3 length equals 16 residues. Germline values: CDR1 SGHTA, CDR2 FQGNSA. In DNA form, the CDR3 reads TGTGCCAGCAGCTTAGGGGGTCTCCTAGTTGCAGATACGCAGTATTTT. Translation: CASSLGGLLVADTQYF.